This T cell receptor (beta chain) is from a study of monozygotic twins with inflammatory bowel disease. The total RNA came straight from whole blood, and T cells were not sorted beforehand. Reprocessing the 5' RACE reads, TCRdb reports a single entry for every CDR3 protein and omits DNA. The table lists some 170,000 distinct CDR3 sequences. Study results and caveats: IBD patients shared fewer clonotypes with other individuals than healthy twins, especially patients with disease activity signs. TCRbeta diversity (inverse Simpson) was lower in IBD patients than in healthy co-twins. There was no support for any single strong signal or clonotype associated with IBD.

With respect to this clonotype: Its antigen is unknown.

This CDR3 comprises 15 residues. Germline V lookup: CDR1 MNHNS, CDR2 SASEGT. This receptor was identified in a human donor with ulcerative colitis or Crohn's disease, or a healthy co-twin of an affected twin (not recorded which). V is TRBV6-1 and J is TRBJ1-5; TCRdb designates TRBD1, a call that cannot be tested without DNA. Sequencing was done on a sample of blood. CDR3 residues: CASNLSGASGQPQHF.